Listed below are T cell receptor beta chains from one sample, sequenced in a study of T-cell memory formation after mild COVID-19. Each CDR3 protein gets one entry after TCRdb re-called the 5' RACE reads with MiXCR. The sample lists 350,000 to 550,000 distinct CDR3 sequences; about 20% were seen once. The sample comprised PBMCs or a T cell subset sorted from them (not recorded which). The source of these receptors is a man aged 18-30 years who had mild COVID-19 (a few samples of this study predate the infection). Cell type and time point are not known. The CDR3 runs from the conserved cysteine through the conserved F or W. The D gene is left open where the match is weak. Size is omitted from some rows. Given values are once, few, many or a class for expanded clones.

d_call j_call clone_size v_call cdr3_length cdr3_aa cdr3_nt
. TRBJ2-2 few TRBV11-2 15 CASSLGYGGTGELFF TGTGCCAGCAGCTTAGGCTATGGAGGGACCGGGGAGCTGTTTTTT
TRBD1 TRBJ1-2 . TRBV12-3/TRBV12-4 14 CASSLSNRGHGYTF TGTGCCAGCAGTTTATCAAACAGGGGGCATGGCTACACCTTC
. TRBJ1-1 . TRBV3-1 14 CASRRSQGNTEAFF TGTGCCAGCCGACGGAGTCAGGGGAACACTGAAGCTTTCTTT
TRBD2 TRBJ2-1 few TRBV5-6 15 CASRGLAVSYNEQFF TGTGCCAGCAGAGGACTAGCGGTCTCCTACAATGAGCAGTTCTTC
. TRBJ2-4 few TRBV7-9 13 CASSLTGKGIQYF TGTGCCAGCAGCCTTACAGGGAAGGGCATTCAGTACTTC
. TRBJ1-5 . TRBV15 12 CATSGSGQPQHF TGTGCCACCAGCGGCTCCGGGCAGCCCCAGCATTTT
. TRBJ2-7 once TRBV6-5 13 CASSYRSAYEQYF TGTGCCAGCAGTTACCGGAGCGCCTACGAGCAGTACTTC
. TRBJ2-7 . TRBV7-6 14 CASSLGVGDYEQYF TGTGCCAGCAGCTTAGGGGTCGGGGACTACGAGCAGTACTTC
. TRBJ2-1 few TRBV5-1 12 CASLGSVGEQFF TGCGCCTCCCTAGGGTCCGTGGGTGAGCAGTTCTTC
TRBD1 TRBJ1-6 . TRBV7-9 14 CASSFSDRDSPLHF TGTGCCAGCAGCTTTTCGGACAGGGATTCACCCCTCCACTTT
. TRBJ1-1 many TRBV18 12 CASSPLVGRAFF TGTGCCAGCTCACCCCTCGTCGGCCGAGCTTTCTTT
. TRBJ2-6 . TRBV5-1 16 CASQGPQLSGANVLTF TGCGCCAGCCAAGGCCCACAGCTATCTGGGGCCAACGTCCTGACTTTC
. TRBJ2-1 many TRBV11-2 12 CASSLSRNEQFF TGTGCCAGCAGTCTAAGCCGAAATGAGCAGTTCTTC
TRBD1 TRBJ2-2 . TRBV7-9 14 CASSLDRVFGELFF TGTGCCAGCAGCTTGGACAGGGTATTCGGGGAGCTGTTTTTT
. TRBJ2-4 few TRBV2 15 CASSNTRLAKNIQYF TGTGCCAGCAGTAATACCCGGCTAGCCAAAAACATTCAGTACTTC
. TRBJ1-2 . TRBV4-1 14 CASSQVPLSYGYTF TGCGCCAGCAGCCAAGTCCCTTTGAGTTATGGCTACACCTTC
. TRBJ2-6 few TRBV30 14 CAWTVEAGANVLTF TGTGCCTGGACTGTGGAGGCTGGGGCCAACGTCCTGACTTTC
TRBD1 TRBJ1-1 . TRBV29-1 13 CSVERTGDTEAFF TGCAGCGTTGAACGGACAGGTGACACTGAAGCTTTCTTT
. TRBJ2-7 many TRBV29-1 13 CSVDRQGEGEQYF TGCAGCGTTGACCGGCAGGGGGAGGGTGAGCAGTACTTC
. TRBJ2-4 . TRBV6-2/TRBV6-3 15 CASSYSASGAPLRHF TGTGCCAGCAGTTACTCAGCGTCGGGAGCACCTCTAAGACACTTC
TRBD1 TRBJ1-1 few TRBV18 14 CASSPETGYTEAFF TGTGCCAGCTCACCAGAGACAGGGTACACTGAAGCTTTCTTT
. TRBJ1-4 . TRBV21-1 14 CASSRQGLGEKLFF TGTGCCAGCAGCAGACAGGGCTTAGGTGAAAAACTGTTTTTT
. TRBJ2-7 once TRBV20-1 13 CSARDRPDYEQYF TGCAGTGCTAGAGATAGGCCTGATTACGAGCAGTACTTC
. TRBJ2-3 few TRBV15 15 CATRKGGTSTDTQYF TGTGCCACTCGAAAGGGGGGGACTTCCACAGATACGCAGTATTTT
. TRBJ2-1 few TRBV5-1 15 CASSFPLGAYNEQFF TGCGCCAGCAGCTTCCCCCTAGGAGCCTACAATGAGCAGTTCTTC
. TRBJ2-1 many TRBV4-1 17 CASSLTPFTVSYNEQFF TGCGCCAGCAGCCTGACCCCCTTCACTGTCTCCTACAATGAGCAGTTCTTC
. TRBJ1-5 . TRBV7-2 13 CASSTQWDQPQHF TGTGCCAGCAGCACACAGTGGGATCAGCCCCAGCATTTT
. TRBJ1-1 . TRBV3-1 12 CASSRRDTEAFF TGTGCCAGCAGCCGGAGAGACACTGAAGCTTTCTTT
. TRBJ2-7 few TRBV6-2/TRBV6-3 12 CASSYPRGEQYF TGTGCCAGCAGTTACCCTCGGGGAGAGCAGTACTTC
TRBD1 TRBJ1-6 few TRBV7-2 14 CASKGTDYNSPLHF TGTGCCAGCAAGGGGACAGACTATAATTCACCCCTCCACTTT
. TRBJ2-3 few TRBV4-2 14 CASSHFMSTDTQYF TGTGCCAGCAGCCACTTCATGAGCACAGATACGCAGTATTTT
. TRBJ1-5 few TRBV7-9 13 CASSPPYGQPQHF TGTGCCAGCAGCCCCCCCTATGGACAGCCCCAGCATTTT
. TRBJ2-1 few TRBV6-4 14 CASSDSGGPNEQFF TGTGCCAGCAGTGACTCGGGGGGGCCTAATGAGCAGTTCTTC
. TRBJ1-6 many TRBV5-1 14 CASSWTGVNSPLHF TGCGCCAGCAGCTGGACGGGGGTAAATTCACCCCTCCACTTT
TRBD2 TRBJ2-4 . TRBV6-1 16 CASSGGGGARKNIQYF TGTGCCAGCAGTGGTGGCGGGGGGGCCCGGAAAAACATTCAGTACTTC
. TRBJ1-1 . TRBV20-1 13 CSASLRRVPEAFF TGCAGTGCTAGTCTACGGAGGGTCCCTGAAGCTTTCTTT
. TRBJ2-2 . TRBV20-1 16 CSAPDPGRGKAGELFF TGCAGTGCCCCGGACCCGGGAAGAGGAAAGGCCGGGGAGCTGTTTTTT
TRBD2 TRBJ2-2 . TRBV5-4 15 CASRRTSGGTWELFF TGTGCCAGCAGGAGGACTAGCGGGGGTACCTGGGAGCTGTTTTTT
. TRBJ2-3 . TRBV7-2 14 CASSSLGPPDTQYF TGTGCCAGCAGCTCCTTGGGGCCGCCAGATACGCAGTATTTT
. TRBJ2-3 few TRBV12-3/TRBV12-4 11 CASSFKDTQYF TGTGCCAGCAGTTTCAAAGATACGCAGTATTTT
. TRBJ2-1 few TRBV3-1 15 CASSQDSPLYNEQFF TGTGCCAGCAGCCAAGATTCCCCTCTCTACAATGAGCAGTTCTTC
. TRBJ2-5 . TRBV20-1 13 CSARYSNQETQYF TGCAGTGCTAGATATAGCAACCAAGAGACCCAGTACTTC
TRBD1 TRBJ1-4 few TRBV4-2 14 CASSPRGAYEKLFF TGTGCCAGCAGCCCCAGGGGGGCCTATGAAAAACTGTTTTTT
TRBD2 TRBJ2-5 . TRBV7-9 13 CASRGLAGETQYF TGTGCCAGCAGAGGACTAGCGGGAGAGACCCAGTACTTC
TRBD1 TRBJ2-1 few TRBV5-8 16 CASSDFRGSSYNEQFF TGTGCCAGCAGCGATTTCAGGGGGAGCTCCTACAATGAGCAGTTCTTC
. TRBJ2-1 . TRBV24-1 15 CATSEPSGHGREQFF TGTGCCACCAGTGAACCTTCGGGACACGGCAGAGAGCAGTTCTTC
TRBD2 TRBJ2-3 . TRBV4-3 16 CASSQESGVVSGTQYF TGCGCCAGCAGCCAAGAGAGCGGGGTAGTTTCGGGTACGCAGTATTTT
TRBD1 TRBJ2-3 few TRBV24-1 15 CATSEPGQGSDTQYF TGTGCCACCAGTGAGCCGGGACAGGGCTCAGATACGCAGTATTTT
. TRBJ1-2 . TRBV6-5 16 CASSYDSAPRNYGYTF TGTGCCAGCAGTTACGACAGCGCACCTCGGAACTATGGCTACACCTTC